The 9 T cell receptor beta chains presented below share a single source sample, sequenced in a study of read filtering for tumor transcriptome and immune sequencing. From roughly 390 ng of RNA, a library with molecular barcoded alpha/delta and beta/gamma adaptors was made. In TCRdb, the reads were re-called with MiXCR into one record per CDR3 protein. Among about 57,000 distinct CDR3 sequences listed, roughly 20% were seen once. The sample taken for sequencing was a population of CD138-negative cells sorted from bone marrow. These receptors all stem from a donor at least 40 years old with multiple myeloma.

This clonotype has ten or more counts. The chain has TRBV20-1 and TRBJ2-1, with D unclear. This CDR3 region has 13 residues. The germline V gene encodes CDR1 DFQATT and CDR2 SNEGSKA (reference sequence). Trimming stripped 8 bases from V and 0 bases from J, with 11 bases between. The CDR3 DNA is TGCAGTATTGTGGACCGCTCCTACAATGAGCAGTTCTTC. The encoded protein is CSIVDRSYNEQFF.

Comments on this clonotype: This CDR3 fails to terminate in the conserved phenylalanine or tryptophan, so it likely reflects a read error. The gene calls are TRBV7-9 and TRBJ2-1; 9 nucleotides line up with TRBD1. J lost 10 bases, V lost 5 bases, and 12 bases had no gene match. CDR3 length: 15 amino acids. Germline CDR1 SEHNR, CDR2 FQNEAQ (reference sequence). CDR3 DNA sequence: TGTGCCAGCAGCAAAGGACAGGGGAAGATCGGCGAGCAGTTCCTC. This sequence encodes CASSKGQGKIGEQFL.

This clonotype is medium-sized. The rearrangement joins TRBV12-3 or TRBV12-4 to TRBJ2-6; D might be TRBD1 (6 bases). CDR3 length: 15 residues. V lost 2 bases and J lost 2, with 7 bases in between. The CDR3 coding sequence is TGTGCCAGCAGTTTACCAGGGGCTGGGGCCAACGTCCTGACTTTC. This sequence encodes CASSLPGAGANVLTF.

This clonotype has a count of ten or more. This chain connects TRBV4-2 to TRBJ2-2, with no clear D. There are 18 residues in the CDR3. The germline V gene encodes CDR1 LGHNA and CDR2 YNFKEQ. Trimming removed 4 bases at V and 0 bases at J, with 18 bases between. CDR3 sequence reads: CASSRKKADIANTGELFF. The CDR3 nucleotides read TGTGCCAGCAGCCGAAAAAAAGCCGACATCGCGAACACCGGGGAGCTGTTTTTT.

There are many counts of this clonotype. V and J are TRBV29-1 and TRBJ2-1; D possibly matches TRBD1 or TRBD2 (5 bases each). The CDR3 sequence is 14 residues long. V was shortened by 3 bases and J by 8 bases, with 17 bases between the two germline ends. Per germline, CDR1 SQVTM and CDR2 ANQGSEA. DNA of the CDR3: TGCAGCGTTGAGGAGTGGGCAGGGAGCGATGAGCAGTTCTTC. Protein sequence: CSVEEWAGSDEQFF.

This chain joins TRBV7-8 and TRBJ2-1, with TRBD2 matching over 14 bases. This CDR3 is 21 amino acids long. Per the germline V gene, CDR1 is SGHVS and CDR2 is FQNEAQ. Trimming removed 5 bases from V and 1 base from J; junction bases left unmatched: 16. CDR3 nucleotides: TGTGCCAGCAGCCTAACCCGAGGACTAGCGGGGGGCGGAGGTTCCTACAATGAGCAGTTCTTC. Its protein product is CASSLTRGLAGGGGSYNEQFF.

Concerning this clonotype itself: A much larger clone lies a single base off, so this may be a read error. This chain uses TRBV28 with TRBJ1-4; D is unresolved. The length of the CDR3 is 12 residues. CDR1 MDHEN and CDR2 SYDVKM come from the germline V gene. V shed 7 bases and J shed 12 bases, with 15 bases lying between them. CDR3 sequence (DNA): TGTGCCAGCAAGACTGAGAAGGTTGAACTGTTTTTT. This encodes CASKTEKVELFF.

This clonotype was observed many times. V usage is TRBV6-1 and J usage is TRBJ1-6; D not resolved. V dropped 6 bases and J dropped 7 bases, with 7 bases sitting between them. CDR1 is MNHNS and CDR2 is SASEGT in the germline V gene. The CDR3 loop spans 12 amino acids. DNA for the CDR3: TGTGCCAGCAGGACATTAAATTCACCCCTCCACTTT. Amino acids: CASRTLNSPLHF.

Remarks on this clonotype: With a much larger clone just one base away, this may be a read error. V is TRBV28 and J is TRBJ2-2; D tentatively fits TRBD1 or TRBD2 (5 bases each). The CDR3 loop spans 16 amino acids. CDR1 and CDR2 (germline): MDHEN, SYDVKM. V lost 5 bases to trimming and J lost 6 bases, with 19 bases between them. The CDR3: CASSPGPTMDSGELFF. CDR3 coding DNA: TGTGCCAGCAGTCCGGGACCGACGATGGACTCCGGGGAGCTGTTTTTT.